This entry describes one T cell receptor beta chain. The target antigen is unknown. This sample was taken from a study of T cells in pancreatic ductal adenocarcinoma. Study findings and constraints: Unique clonotypes were 7.5 to 10-fold more numerous in blood than in tumor. The resected cohort was biased toward the minority with early-stage disease. Blood clonality (about 0.07) did not differ significantly from tumor (about 0.12).

No neoadjuvant therapy was given to the selected pancreatic ductal adenocarcinoma patients before their surgery. The CDR3 has 13 residues. Germline V gene data show CDR1 as MRHNA and CDR2 as SNTAGT. Trimming removed 3 bases at V and 7 bases at J, with 12 bases between. Here immunoSEQ multiplex PCR was the method, and the copy in TCRdb shows in-frame clones only, minus some. The data hold some 2,600 clones, with 65% to 85% observed a single time. This sequence originates from a human donor with pancreatic ductal adenocarcinoma. The sample consisted of pancreatic tumor tissue. The V gene is TRBV6-4, the J gene TRBJ1-1, with a tentative D call TRBD1 (6 bases). CDR3 nucleotide sequence: TGTGCCAGCAGTGAACAGGGTGTTATTGAAGCTTTCTTT. This gives the protein CASSEQGVIEAFF.